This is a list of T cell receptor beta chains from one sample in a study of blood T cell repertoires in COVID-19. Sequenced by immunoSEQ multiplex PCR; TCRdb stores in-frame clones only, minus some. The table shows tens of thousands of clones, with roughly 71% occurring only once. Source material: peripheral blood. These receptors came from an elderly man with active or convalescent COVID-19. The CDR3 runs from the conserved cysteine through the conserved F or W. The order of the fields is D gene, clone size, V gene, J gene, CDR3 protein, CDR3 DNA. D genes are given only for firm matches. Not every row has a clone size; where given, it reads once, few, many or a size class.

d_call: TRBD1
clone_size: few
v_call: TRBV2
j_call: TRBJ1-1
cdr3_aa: CASSLQGRDTEAFF
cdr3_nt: TGTGCCAGCAGTCTACAGGGGCGGGACACTGAAGCTTTCTTT

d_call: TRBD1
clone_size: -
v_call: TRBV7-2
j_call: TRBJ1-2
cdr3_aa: CASSVTGGIGYTF
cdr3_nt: TGTGCCAGCAGCGTAACAGGGGGCATAGGCTACACCTTC

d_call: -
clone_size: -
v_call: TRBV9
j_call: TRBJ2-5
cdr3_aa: CASSVGPKGTQYF
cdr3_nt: TGTGCCAGCAGCGTGGGCCCAAAAGGGACCCAGTACTTC

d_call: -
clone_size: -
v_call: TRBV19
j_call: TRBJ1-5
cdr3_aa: CASSPGGGGLRYQLQHF
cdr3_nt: TGTGCCAGTAGTCCCGGCGGAGGAGGTCTGAGATATCAGCTCCAGCATTTT

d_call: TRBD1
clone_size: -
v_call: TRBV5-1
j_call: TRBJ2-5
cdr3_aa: CASSFGGTGGRETQYF
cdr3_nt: TGCGCCAGCAGCTTTGGCGGGACAGGGGGCCGAGAGACCCAGTACTTC

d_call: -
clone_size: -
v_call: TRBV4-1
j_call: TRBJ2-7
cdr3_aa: CASSRGHELSYEQYF
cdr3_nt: TGCGCCAGCAGCCGGGGACACGAACTATCATACGAGCAGTACTTC

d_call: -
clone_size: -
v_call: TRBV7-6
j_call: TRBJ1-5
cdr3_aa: CASSLGRVGKPQHF
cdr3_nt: TGTGCCAGCAGCTTAGGCAGGGTGGGGAAGCCCCAGCATTTT

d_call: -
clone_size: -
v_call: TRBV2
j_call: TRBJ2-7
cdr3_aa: CASSEIRSYEQYF
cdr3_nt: TGTGCCAGCAGTGAAATTAGATCCTACGAGCAGTACTTC

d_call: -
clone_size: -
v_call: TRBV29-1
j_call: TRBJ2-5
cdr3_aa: CSVARAETQYF
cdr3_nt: TGCAGCGTTGCCAGGGCCGAGACCCAGTACTTC

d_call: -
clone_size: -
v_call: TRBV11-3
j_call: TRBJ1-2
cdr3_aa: CASSLDGSTGYTF
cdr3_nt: TGTGCCAGCAGCTTAGACGGGAGTACTGGCTACACCTTC

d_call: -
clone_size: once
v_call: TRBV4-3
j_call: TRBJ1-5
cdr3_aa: CASSQDGQNQPQHF
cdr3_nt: TGCGCCAGCAGCCAAGATGGGCAAAATCAGCCCCAGCATTTT

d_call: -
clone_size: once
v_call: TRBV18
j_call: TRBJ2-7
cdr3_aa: CASSRIRSTATGSEQYF
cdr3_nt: TGTGCCAGCTCACGAATCAGGTCTACAGCCACGGGGAGCGAGCAGTACTTC

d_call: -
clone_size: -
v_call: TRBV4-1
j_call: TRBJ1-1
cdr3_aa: CASSHPPSGITEAFF
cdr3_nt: TGCGCCAGCAGCCATCCCCCCTCGGGGATCACTGAAGCTTTCTTT

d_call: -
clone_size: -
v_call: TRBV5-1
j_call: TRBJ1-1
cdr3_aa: CASSPSTGMNTEAFF
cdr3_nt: TGCGCCAGCAGCCCCTCGACAGGCATGAACACTGAAGCTTTCTTT

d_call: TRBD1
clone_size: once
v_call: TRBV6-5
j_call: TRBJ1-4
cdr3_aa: CASSYYRGLNEKLFF
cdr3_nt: TGTGCCAGCAGTTACTACAGGGGCTTAAATGAAAAACTGTTTTTT

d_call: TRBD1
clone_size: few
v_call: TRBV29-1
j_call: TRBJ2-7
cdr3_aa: CSVEDRTGNYEQYF
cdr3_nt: TGCAGCGTTGAAGACAGGACAGGGAACTACGAGCAGTACTTC

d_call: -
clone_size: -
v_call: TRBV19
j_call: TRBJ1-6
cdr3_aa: CASGPWDNNSPLHF
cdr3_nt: TGTGCCAGCGGGCCGTGGGACAATAATTCACCCCTCCACTTT

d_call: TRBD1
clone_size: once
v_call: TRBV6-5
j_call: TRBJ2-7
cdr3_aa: CASSYRDRGWYEQYF
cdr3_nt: TGTGCCAGCAGTTACCGGGACAGGGGGTGGTACGAGCAGTACTTC

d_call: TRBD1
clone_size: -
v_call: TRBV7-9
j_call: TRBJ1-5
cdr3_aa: CASSLTFRTGWDQPQHF
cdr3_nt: TGTGCCAGCAGCTTAACATTCCGGACAGGGTGGGACCAGCCCCAGCATTTT

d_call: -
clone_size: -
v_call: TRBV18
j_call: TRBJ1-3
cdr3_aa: CASSPGQIDSGNTIYF
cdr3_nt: TGTGCCAGCTCACCTGGACAGATCGACTCTGGAAACACCATATATTTT

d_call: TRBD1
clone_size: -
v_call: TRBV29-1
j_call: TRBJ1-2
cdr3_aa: CSVPDRAYGYTF
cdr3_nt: TGCAGCGTTCCGGACAGGGCCTATGGCTACACCTTC

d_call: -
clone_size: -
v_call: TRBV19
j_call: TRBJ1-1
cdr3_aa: CASSIAGVLYENTEAFF
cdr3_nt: TGTGCCAGTAGTATAGCAGGGGTGTTGTACGAGAACACTGAAGCTTTCTTT

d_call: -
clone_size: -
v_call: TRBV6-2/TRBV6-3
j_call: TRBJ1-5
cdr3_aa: CASSYLDSAQPQHF
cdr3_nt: TGTGCCAGCAGTTATTTGGACAGCGCTCAGCCCCAGCATTTT

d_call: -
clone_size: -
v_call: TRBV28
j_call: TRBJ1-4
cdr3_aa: CASSLRTPRNEKLFF
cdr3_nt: TGTGCCAGCAGTTTACGGACACCGCGTAATGAAAAACTGTTTTTT

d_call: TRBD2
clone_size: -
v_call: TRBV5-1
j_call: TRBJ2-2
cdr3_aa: CASSLVPGGGTGELFF
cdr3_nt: TGCGCCAGCAGCTTGGTTCCGGGAGGGGGCACCGGGGAGCTGTTTTTT

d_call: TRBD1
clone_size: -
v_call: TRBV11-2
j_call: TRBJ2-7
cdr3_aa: CASSLGFDNRGLYEQYF
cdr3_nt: TGTGCCAGCAGCTTAGGGTTTGATAACAGGGGGCTTTACGAGCAGTACTTC

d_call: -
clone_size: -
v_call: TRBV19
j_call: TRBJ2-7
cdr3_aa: CASSAGGYEQYF
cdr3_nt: TGTGCCAGTAGTGCCGGGGGCTACGAGCAGTACTTC

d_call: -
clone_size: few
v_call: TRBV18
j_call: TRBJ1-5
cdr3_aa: CASSPPSTSSNQPQHF
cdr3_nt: TGTGCCAGCTCACCACCAAGCACCTCTAGCAATCAGCCCCAGCATTTT

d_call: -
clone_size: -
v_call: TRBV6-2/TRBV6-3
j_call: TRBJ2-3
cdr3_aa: CASSYRRETDTQYF
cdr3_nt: TGTGCCAGCAGTTATAGACGGGAGACAGATACGCAGTATTTT

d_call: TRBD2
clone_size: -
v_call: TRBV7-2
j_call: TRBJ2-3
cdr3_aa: CAIKGLDTDTQYF
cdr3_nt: TGTGCCATAAAGGGACTAGATACAGATACGCAGTATTTT

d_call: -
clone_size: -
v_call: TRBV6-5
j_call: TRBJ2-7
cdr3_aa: CASSYSGDFRYEQYF
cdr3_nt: TGTGCCAGCAGTTACTCCGGGGACTTTCGCTACGAGCAGTACTTC

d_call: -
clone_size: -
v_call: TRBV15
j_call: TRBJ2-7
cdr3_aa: CATSRDRSAGYYEQYF
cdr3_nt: TGTGCCACCAGCAGAGATCGGTCGGCGGGCTACTACGAGCAGTACTTC

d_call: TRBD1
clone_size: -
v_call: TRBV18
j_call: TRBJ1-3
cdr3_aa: CASSRPTGIEGNTIYF
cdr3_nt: TGTGCCAGCTCACGCCCGACAGGGATAGAAGGAAACACCATATATTTT

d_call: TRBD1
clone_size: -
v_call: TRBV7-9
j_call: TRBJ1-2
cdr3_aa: CASSLVTGVYGYTF
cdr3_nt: TGTGCCAGCAGCTTAGTTACAGGGGTCTATGGCTACACCTTC

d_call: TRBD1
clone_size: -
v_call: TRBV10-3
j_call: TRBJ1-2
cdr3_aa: CATWAGTDIGYTF
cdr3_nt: TGTGCCACCTGGGCCGGGACAGATATTGGCTACACCTTC

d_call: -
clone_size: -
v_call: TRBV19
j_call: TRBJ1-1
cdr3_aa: CASSTQYTEAFF
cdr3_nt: TGTGCCAGTAGCACCCAGTACACTGAAGCTTTCTTT

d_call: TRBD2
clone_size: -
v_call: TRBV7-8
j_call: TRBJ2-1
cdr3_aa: CASSLAGGSPEQFF
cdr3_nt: TGTGCCAGCAGCTTAGCGGGAGGGTCGCCTGAGCAGTTCTTC

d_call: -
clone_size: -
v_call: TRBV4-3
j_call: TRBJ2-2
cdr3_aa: CASSQERLNTGELFF
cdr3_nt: TGCGCCAGCAGCCAAGAGAGACTGAACACCGGGGAGCTGTTTTTT

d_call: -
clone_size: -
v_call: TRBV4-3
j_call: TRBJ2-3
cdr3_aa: CASSQEKSSTDTQYF
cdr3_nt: TGCGCCAGCAGCCAAGAAAAGAGTAGCACAGATACGCAGTATTTT

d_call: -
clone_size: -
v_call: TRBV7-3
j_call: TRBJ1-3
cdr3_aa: CASSLMAGAGNTIYF
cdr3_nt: TGTGCCAGCAGCTTAATGGCAGGGGCTGGAAACACCATATATTTT

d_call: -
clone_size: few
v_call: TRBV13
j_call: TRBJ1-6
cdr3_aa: CASSPSLSYNSPLHF
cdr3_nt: TGTGCCAGCAGCCCAAGCTTATCCTATAATTCACCCCTCCACTTT

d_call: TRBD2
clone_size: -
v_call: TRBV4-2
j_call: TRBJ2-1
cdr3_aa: CASSQETSGGIFNEQFF
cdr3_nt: TGTGCCAGCAGCCAAGAGACTAGCGGGGGCATATTTAATGAGCAGTTCTTC

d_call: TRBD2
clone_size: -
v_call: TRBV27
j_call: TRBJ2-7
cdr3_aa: CASRGGLALEQYF
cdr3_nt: TGTGCCAGCCGCGGCGGACTAGCTCTCGAGCAGTACTTC

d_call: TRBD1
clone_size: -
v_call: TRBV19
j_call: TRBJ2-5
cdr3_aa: CASRPVGQGETQYF
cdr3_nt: TGTGCCAGTAGGCCGGTGGGACAGGGAGAGACCCAGTACTTC

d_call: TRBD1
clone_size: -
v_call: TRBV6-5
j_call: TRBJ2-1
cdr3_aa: CASSYRQGANEQFF
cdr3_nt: TGTGCCAGCAGTTACCGACAGGGCGCAAATGAGCAGTTCTTC

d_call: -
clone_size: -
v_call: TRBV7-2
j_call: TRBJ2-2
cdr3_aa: CASSFGGLNTGELFF
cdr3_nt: TGTGCCAGCAGCTTCGGGGGACTCAACACCGGGGAGCTGTTTTTT

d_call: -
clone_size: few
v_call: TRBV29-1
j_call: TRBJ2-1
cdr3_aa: CSVGYSGNEQFF
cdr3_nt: TGCAGCGTTGGTTACAGTGGGAATGAGCAGTTCTTC

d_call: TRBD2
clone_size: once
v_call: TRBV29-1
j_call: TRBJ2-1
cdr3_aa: CSVALADEQFF
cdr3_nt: TGCAGCGTTGCACTAGCGGACGAGCAGTTCTTC

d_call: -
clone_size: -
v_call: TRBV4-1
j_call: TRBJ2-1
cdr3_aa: CASSQDFGTSYNEQFF
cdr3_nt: TGCGCCAGCAGCCAAGATTTCGGGACATCCTACAATGAGCAGTTCTTC

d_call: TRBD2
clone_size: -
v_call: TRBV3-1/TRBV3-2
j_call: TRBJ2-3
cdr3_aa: CASSRTSGGSGTDTQYF
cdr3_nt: TGTGCCAGCAGCCGGACTAGCGGGGGCTCCGGCACAGATACGCAGTATTTT

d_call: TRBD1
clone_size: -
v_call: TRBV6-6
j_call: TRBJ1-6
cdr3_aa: CASRPDRGFYNSPLHF
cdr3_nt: TGTGCCAGCAGACCCGACAGGGGGTTTTATAATTCACCCCTCCACTTT

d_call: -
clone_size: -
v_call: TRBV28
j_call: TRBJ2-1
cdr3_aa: CASSGHSLGNEQFF
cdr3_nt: TGTGCCAGCAGTGGACACTCCTTGGGCAATGAGCAGTTCTTC

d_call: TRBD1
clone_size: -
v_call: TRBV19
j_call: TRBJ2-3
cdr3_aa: CASSGRGRVITDTQYF
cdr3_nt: TGTGCCAGTAGTGGAAGGGGGCGCGTGATCACAGATACGCAGTATTTT

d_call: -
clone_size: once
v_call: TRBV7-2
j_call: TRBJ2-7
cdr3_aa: CASSLGPSASEQYF
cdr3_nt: TGTGCCAGCAGCTTGGGCCCATCCGCCAGCGAGCAGTACTTC

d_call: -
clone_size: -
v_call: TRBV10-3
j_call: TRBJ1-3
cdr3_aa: CAIRDSSGNTIYF
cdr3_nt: TGTGCCATCAGAGACAGCTCTGGAAACACCATATATTTT

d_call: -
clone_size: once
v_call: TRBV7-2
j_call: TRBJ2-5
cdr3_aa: CASSRDWQETQYF
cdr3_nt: TGTGCCAGCAGCCGAGACTGGCAAGAGACCCAGTACTTC

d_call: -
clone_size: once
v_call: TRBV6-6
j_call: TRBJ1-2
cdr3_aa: CASTPASPYGYTF
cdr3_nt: TGTGCCAGCACCCCAGCGTCTCCCTATGGCTACACCTTC

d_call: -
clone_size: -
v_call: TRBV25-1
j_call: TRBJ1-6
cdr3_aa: CASSESFSPLHF
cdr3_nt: TGTGCCAGCAGTGAGAGTTTTTCACCCCTCCACTTT

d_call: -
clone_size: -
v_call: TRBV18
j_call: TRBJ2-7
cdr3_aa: CASSPPNRDFYEQYF
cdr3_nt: TGTGCCAGCTCACCACCGAACAGGGATTTCTACGAGCAGTACTTC